The 14 T cell receptor beta chains below all came from one sample that was sequenced in a study of blood T cell repertoires in COVID-19. Assay: immunoSEQ multiplex PCR; the TCRdb copy retains only in-frame clones and omits some. The table records under 130,000 clones, roughly 80% of them present only once. The sample was peripheral blood. Source of these receptors: an elderly woman with acute or convalescent COVID-19.

This clone was observed a single time. The J gene is TRBJ2-7, the V gene TRBV11-3; possibly TRBD1 for D (6 bases). Between the trimmed V and J ends, which lost 3 bases and 4 bases, there was a span of 13 bases. Germline V lookup: CDR1 SGHNT, CDR2 YENEEA. This CDR3 has 14 amino acids. The CDR3 loop reads CASSFLGAKYEQYV. CDR3 nucleotide sequence: TGTGCCAGCAGCTTCTTGGGGGCGAAATACGAGCAGTACGTC.

The chain recombines TRBV5-1 with TRBJ1-1; tentatively, D is TRBD1 (6 bases). The CDR3 consists of 14 residues. V was trimmed by 3 bases and J by 5 bases, leaving 14 bases between them. CDR1 is SGHRS and CDR2 is YFSETQ in the germline V gene. The CDR3 coding sequence is TGCGCCAGCAGCTCGACAGGACCAAGGACTGAAGCTTTCTTT. Amino acids: CASSSTGPRTEAFF.

This sequence joins TRBV7-9 and TRBJ2-1; TRBD2 matches at 11 bases. In germline, CDR1 is SEHNR, CDR2 FQNEAQ (reference sequence). The CDR3 loop spans 14 amino acids. V dropped 5 bases and J dropped 5; count of bases not matched to a gene: 2. The CDR3: CASSLTSGNNEQFF. Here the CDR3 DNA reads TGTGCCAGCAGCCTGACTAGCGGGAACAATGAGCAGTTCTTC.

V and J are TRBV20-1 and TRBJ2-1, with TRBD1 matching over 7 bases. Germline CDR1 reads DFQATT; CDR2 reads SNEGSKA (reference sequence). Trimming at V came to 3 bases and at J to 8 bases, leaving 4 bases not matched to a gene. The CDR3 is 12 residues long. The CDR3 DNA is TGCAGTGCTAGTAAAACAGGGGATGAGCAGTTCTTC. Protein: CSASKTGDEQFF.

This clone has just a few counts. The J gene is TRBJ2-7, the V gene TRBV14; no clear D gene. With 2 bases removed from V and 0 bases from J, the gap between germline ends came to 5 bases. The germline gives CDR1 SGHDN, CDR2 FVKESK. The length of the CDR3 is 13 residues. Here the CDR3 DNA reads TGTGCCAGCAGCCAACGTCGCTCCTACGAGCAGTACTTC. Its translation is CASSQRRSYEQYF.

This chain connects TRBV7-9 to TRBJ1-5, with D possibly TRBD1 on 6 matching bases. CDR3 length: 15 amino acids. CDR1 is SEHNR, CDR2 FQNEAQ, per germline (reference sequence). V was trimmed by 4 bases and J by 5 bases, leaving 15 bases between them. The DNA for the CDR3 is TGTGCCAGCAGCTATGACCACCCAGGGGATCAGCCCCAGCATTTT. Translating gives CASSYDHPGDQPQHF.

The rearrangement links TRBV11-2 to TRBJ1-5; a weak D match, TRBD1 (6 bases). The germline V and J ends were trimmed by 1 base and 6 bases, with 16 bases remaining between them. The CDR3 extends over 16 amino acids. The germline CDR1 and CDR2 sequences are SGHAT and FQNNGV. The CDR3 nucleotides are TGTGCCAGCAGCTTAGGCTCCTCGACAGGATTTCAGCCCCAGCATTTT. It specifies CASSLGSSTGFQPQHF.

The chain couples TRBV4-3 to TRBJ2-1, with TRBD2 matching 9 bases. CDR1 is LGHNA, CDR2 YSLEER, per germline. V shed 4 bases and J 9 bases; nucleotides not matched to a gene: 16. The CDR3 is made up of 17 amino acids. This CDR3 reads CASSLLTSGSYNGEQFF. The CDR3 coding sequence is TGCGCCAGCAGCCTCCTAACTAGCGGGTCTTACAATGGTGAGCAGTTCTTC.

This clone has only a few counts. The junction departs from germline at one end; a sequencing error may be responsible. The V gene is TRBV6-5, the J gene TRBJ1-6; 9 bases are shared with TRBD1. CDR1 is MNHEY, CDR2 SVGAGI, per germline. This CDR3 region has 15 residues. Here the CDR3 reads CASRATGTGNLPLHF. The DNA of the CDR3 is TGTGCCAGCAGGGCCACCGGGACAGGGAATTTACCCCTCCACTTT.

The chain couples TRBV28 to TRBJ1-1; 8 bases are a match to TRBD1. The J segment lost 1 base and the V segment lost 7 bases, leaving 8 bases of the junction unmatched. Looked up from germline, CDR1 is MDHEN and CDR2 is SYDVKM. This CDR3 comprises 15 residues. DNA of the CDR3: TGTGCCAGCACCACACCCGGGACAGGGAACACTGAAGCTTTCTTT. Its translation: CASTTPGTGNTEAFF.

This chain joins TRBV27 and TRBJ2-1; TRBD1 agrees at 7 bases. V dropped 8 bases and J dropped 4; count of bases not matched to a gene: 8. Per the germline V gene, CDR1 is MNHEY and CDR2 is SMNVEV (reference sequence). The CDR3 is 14 residues long. CDR3 amino acids: CASFRDSLYNEQFF. The CDR3 region has the DNA TGTGCCAGCTTCCGGGACAGCCTATACAATGAGCAGTTCTTC.

This clone was detected a few times. The CDR3: CASSVGQFTEAFF. As DNA, the CDR3 is TGTGCCAGCAGCGTAGGGCAGTTCACTGAAGCTTTCTTT. J is TRBJ1-1 and V is TRBV9; D is undetermined. This CDR3 contains 13 residues. CDR1 is SGDLS and CDR2 is YYNGEE in the germline V gene. V shed 0 bases and J shed 4 bases, with 7 bases lying between them.

The chain links TRBV11-3 to TRBJ1-1, with a tentative D call TRBD1 (6 bases). The CDR3 covers 18 residues. CDR1 is SGHNT, CDR2 YENEEA, per germline. V lost 1 base and J lost 1, with 19 bases in between. The DNA for the CDR3 is TGTGCCAGCAGCTTAGGGCCCCCTGGGGACATGGGGAACACTGAAGCTTTCTTT. This sequence encodes CASSLGPPGDMGNTEAFF.

V gene TRBV5-4 combines with J gene TRBJ2-3; TRBD2 aligns across 10 bases. The CDR3 covers 15 residues. Germline values: CDR1 SGHNT, CDR2 YYREEE (reference sequence). Germline trimming cut 4 bases from V and 0 bases from J; bases unmatched to any gene: 2. The CDR3 DNA sequence: TGTGCCAGCAGCGAGGGACTAGCGAGCACAGATACGCAGTATTTT. This encodes CASSEGLASTDTQYF.